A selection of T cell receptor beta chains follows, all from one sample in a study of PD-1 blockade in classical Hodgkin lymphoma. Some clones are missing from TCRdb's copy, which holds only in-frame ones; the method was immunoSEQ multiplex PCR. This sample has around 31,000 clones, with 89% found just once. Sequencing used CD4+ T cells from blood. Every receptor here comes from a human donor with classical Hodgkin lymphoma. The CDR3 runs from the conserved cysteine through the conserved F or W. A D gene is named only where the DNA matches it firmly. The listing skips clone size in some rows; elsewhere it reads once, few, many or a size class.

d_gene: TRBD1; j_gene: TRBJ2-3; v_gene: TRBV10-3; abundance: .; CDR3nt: TGTGCCATCAGTCTGGACAGGGTGGACACAGATACGCAGTATTTT; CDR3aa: CAISLDRVDTDTQYF
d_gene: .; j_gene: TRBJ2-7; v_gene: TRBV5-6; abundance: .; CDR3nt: TGTGCCAGCAGCCCCGGGAAGGGGGCCTACGAGCAGTACTTC; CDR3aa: CASSPGKGAYEQYF
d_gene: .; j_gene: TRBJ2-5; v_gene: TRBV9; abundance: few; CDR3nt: TGTGCCAGCAGCGCCGTGACGGGAGTAAAGGAGACCCAGTACTTC; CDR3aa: CASSAVTGVKETQYF
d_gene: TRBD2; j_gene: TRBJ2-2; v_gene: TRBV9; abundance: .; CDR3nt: TGTGCCAGCAGCGTATTAGCGGGGGGGAACACCGGGGAGCTGTTTTTT; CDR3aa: CASSVLAGGNTGELFF
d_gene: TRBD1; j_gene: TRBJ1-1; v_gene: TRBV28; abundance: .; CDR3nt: TGTGCCAGCAGCACTACCACAGGGGGGAGGACTGAAGCTTTCTTT; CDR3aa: CASSTTTGGRTEAFF
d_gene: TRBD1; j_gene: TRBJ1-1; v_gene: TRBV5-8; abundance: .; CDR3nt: TGTGCCAGCAGAAATTACGTGGGACAGATGAACACTGAAGCTTTCTTT; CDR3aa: CASRNYVGQMNTEAFF
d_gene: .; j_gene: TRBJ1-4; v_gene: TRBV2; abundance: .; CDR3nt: TGTGCCAGCAGTGACAACAGGCTCGATGAAAAACTGTTTTTT; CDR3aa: CASSDNRLDEKLFF
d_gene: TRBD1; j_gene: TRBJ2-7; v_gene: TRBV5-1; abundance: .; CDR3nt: TGCGCCAGCAGCTTCACGACAGGGTCACCCTACGAGCAGTACTTC; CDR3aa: CASSFTTGSPYEQYF
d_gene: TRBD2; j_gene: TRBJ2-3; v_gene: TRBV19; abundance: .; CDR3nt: TGTGCCAGTTCGCCGGGGGGGGGAACCTTAGATACGCAGTATTTT; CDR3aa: CASSPGGGTLDTQYF
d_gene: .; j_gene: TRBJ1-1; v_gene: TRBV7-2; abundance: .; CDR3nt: TGTGCCAGCAGCTTTAGGACGGCGGGTCTCACTGAAGCTTTCTTT; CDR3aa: CASSFRTAGLTEAFF
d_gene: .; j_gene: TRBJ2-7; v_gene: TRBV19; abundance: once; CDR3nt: TGTGCCAGTAGTACAGGGGACCTCTACGAGCAGTACTTC; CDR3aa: CASSTGDLYEQYF
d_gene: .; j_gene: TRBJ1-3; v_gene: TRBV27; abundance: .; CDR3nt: TGTGCCAGCACCTCCCCTGGGGCTGGAAACACCATATATTTT; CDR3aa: CASTSPGAGNTIYF
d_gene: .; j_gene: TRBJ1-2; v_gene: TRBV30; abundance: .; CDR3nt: TGTGCCTGGAGCCCCTCGACGAACTATGGCTACACCTTC; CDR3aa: CAWSPSTNYGYTF
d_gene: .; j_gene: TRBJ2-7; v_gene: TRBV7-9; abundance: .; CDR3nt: TGTGCCAGCAGCTTAGAGCTCTACGAGCAGTACTTC; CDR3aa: CASSLELYEQYF
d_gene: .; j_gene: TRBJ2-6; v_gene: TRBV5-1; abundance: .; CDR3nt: TGCGCCAGCTCGTTACAGAGCTCTGGGGCCAACGTCCTGACTTTC; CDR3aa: CASSLQSSGANVLTF
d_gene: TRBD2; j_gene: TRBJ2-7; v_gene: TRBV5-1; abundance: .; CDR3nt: TGCGCCAGCAGGCGGACTAGCGGCAGCTACGAGCAGTACTTC; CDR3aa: CASRRTSGSYEQYF
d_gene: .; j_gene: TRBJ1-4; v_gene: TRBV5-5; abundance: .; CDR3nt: TGTGCCAGCAGCTTGGTTCCGGGTGAAAAACTGTTTTTT; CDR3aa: CASSLVPGEKLFF
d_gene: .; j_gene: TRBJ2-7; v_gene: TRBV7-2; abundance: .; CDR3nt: TGTGCCAGCACCAGTCGCCAGGGGAGCTACGAGCAGTACTTC; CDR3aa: CASTSRQGSYEQYF
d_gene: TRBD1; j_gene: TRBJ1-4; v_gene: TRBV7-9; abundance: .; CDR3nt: TGTGCCAGCAGCCTCCTCACAGGGGGCGGAGAAAAACTGTTTTTT; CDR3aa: CASSLLTGGGEKLFF
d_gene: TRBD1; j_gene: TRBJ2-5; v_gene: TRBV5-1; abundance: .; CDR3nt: TGCGCCAGCAGCTCGCTGCAGGGGGAAGAGACCCAGTACTTC; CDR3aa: CASSSLQGEETQYF
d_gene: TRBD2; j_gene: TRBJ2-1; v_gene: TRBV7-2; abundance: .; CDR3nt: TGTGCCAGCAGCTTAGCGGGAGGGACCTACAATGAGCAGTTCTTC; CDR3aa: CASSLAGGTYNEQFF
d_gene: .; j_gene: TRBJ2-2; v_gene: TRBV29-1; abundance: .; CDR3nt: TGCAGCGTTTCCACAAGGGGCCATGGCACCGGGGAGCTGTTTTTT; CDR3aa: CSVSTRGHGTGELFF
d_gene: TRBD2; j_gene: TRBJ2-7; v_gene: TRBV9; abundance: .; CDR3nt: TGTGCCAGCAGCGTAGGGGAGGGGACCATTTACGAGCAGTACTTC; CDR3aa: CASSVGEGTIYEQYF
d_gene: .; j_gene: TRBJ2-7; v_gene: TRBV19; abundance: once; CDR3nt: TGTGCCAGTAGTAAGTCGGGGGACTCCTACGAGCAGTACTTC; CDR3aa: CASSKSGDSYEQYF
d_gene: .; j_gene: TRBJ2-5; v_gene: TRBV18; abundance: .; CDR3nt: TGTGCCAGCTCACCGGAGATTGGGACCCAGTACTTC; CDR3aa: CASSPEIGTQYF
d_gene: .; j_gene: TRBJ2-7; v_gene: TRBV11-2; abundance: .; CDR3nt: TGTGCCAGCAGCTTAGAAGGCCAGGGTATGGCCTACGAGCAGTACTTC; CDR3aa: CASSLEGQGMAYEQYF
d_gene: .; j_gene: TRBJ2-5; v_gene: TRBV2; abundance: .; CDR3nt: TGTGCCAGCAGTGACGGGAGATTCCAAGAGACCCAGTACTTC; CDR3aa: CASSDGRFQETQYF
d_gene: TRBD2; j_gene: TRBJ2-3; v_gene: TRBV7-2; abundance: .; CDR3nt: TGTGCCAGCAGCTTATCGATAGCGGGAGGGCCCGCAGATACGCAGTATTTT; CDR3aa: CASSLSIAGGPADTQYF
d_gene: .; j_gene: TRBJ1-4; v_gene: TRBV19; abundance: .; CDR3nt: TGTGCCAGCTCCCCGGGCGCGGATGAAAAACTGTTTTTT; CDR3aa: CASSPGADEKLFF
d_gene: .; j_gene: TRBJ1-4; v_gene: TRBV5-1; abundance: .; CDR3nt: TGCGCCAGCAGCTTGGCCAAGTGGGAACTTAATGAAAAACTGTTTTTT; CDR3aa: CASSLAKWELNEKLFF
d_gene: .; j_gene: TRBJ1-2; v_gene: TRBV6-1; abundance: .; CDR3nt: TGTGCCAGCAGTGAAGGGCTTAGGACCGCAGGCTACACCTTC; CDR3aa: CASSEGLRTAGYTF
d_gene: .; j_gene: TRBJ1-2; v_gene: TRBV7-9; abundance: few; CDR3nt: TGTGCCAGCAGCTCCTTCGACAGTACGGTTGATGGCTACACCTTC; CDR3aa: CASSSFDSTVDGYTF
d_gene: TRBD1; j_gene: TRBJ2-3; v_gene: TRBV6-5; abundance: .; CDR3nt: TGTGCCAGCAGTTACTCGCGCAGGGGGGATACGCAGTATTTT; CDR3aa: CASSYSRRGDTQYF
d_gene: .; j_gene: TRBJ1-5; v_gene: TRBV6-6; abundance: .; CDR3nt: TGTGCCAGCACCGGACTTACAGGGAGGGATCAGCCCCAGCATTTT; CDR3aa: CASTGLTGRDQPQHF
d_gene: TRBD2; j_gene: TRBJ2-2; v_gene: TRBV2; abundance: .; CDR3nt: TGTGCCAGCAGTGCCCGAAGCGGGACGTTCACCGGGGAGCTGTTTTTT; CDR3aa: CASSARSGTFTGELFF
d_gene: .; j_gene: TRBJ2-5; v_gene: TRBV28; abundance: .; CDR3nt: TGTGCCAGCAGTTTAGTGCAAGAAGAGACCCAGTACTTC; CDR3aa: CASSLVQEETQYF
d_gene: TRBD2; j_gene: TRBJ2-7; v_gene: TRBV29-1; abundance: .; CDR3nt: TGCAGCGTCAAACTAGCGGAGGGGAACTACGAGCAGTACTTC; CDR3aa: CSVKLAEGNYEQYF
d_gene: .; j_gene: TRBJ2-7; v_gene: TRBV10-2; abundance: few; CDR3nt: TGCGCCAGCAGTGAGCCAGGACACTCCTACGAGCAGTACTTC; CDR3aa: CASSEPGHSYEQYF
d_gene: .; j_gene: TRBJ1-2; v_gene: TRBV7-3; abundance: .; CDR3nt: TGTGCCAGCAGCTTACAGGGAGGCTATGGCTACACCTTC; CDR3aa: CASSLQGGYGYTF
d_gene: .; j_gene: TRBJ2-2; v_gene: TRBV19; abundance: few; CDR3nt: TGTGCCAGTACCGTTCGGGGGAGGGGGGAGCTGTTTTTT; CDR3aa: CASTVRGRGELFF
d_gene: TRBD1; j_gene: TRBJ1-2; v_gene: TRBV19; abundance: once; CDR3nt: TGTGCCAGTAGTAACCTAAAGACAGGGGCTAACTATGGCTACACCTTC; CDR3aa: CASSNLKTGANYGYTF
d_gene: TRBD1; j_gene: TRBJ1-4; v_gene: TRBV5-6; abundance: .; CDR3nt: TGTGCCAGCAGCGACAGGGGTGAAAAACTGTTTTTT; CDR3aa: CASSDRGEKLFF
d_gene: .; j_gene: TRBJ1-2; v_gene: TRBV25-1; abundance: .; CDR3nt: TGTGCCAGCAGTGATCCCCCCGCCGGCTACACCTTC; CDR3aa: CASSDPPAGYTF
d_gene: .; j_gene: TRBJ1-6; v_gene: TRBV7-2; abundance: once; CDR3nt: TGTGCCAGCAGTACGACTGCGGGGATATCACCCCTCCACTTT; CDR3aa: CASSTTAGISPLHF
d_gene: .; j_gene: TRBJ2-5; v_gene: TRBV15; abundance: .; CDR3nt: TGTGCCACCAGCAGAGACAGCACCCAAGAGACCCAGTACTTC; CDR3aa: CATSRDSTQETQYF
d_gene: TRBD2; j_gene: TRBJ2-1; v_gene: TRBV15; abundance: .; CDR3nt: TGTGCCACCAGCAGATGGGGGGGACTAGCGGGAGGAGGGAATGAGCAGTTCTTC; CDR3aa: CATSRWGGLAGGGNEQFF
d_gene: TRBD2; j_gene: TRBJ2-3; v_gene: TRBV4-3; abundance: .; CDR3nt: TGCGCCAGCAGCCAAGAGGGGGGGGAGGGCCTTTCTGATACGCAGTATTTT; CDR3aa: CASSQEGGEGLSDTQYF
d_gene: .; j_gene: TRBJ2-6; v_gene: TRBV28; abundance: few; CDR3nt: TGTGCCAGCAGTGCCCCTAATAGGGGGGCCAACGTCCTGACTTTC; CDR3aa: CASSAPNRGANVLTF
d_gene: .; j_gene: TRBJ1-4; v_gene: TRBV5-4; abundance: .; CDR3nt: TGTGCCAGCAGCCAAGAGGGAGGGTTTAATGAAAAACTGTTTTTT; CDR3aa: CASSQEGGFNEKLFF
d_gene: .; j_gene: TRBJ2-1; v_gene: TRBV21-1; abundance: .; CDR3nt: TGTGCCAGCAGCAAAGACGGACTCGTAGGAAACAATGAGCAGTTCTTC; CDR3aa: CASSKDGLVGNNEQFF
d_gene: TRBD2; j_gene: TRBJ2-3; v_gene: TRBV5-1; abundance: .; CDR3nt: TGCGCCAGCAGCTTGACGGAGACTAGCGGGATGGCAGATACGCAGTATTTT; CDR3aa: CASSLTETSGMADTQYF
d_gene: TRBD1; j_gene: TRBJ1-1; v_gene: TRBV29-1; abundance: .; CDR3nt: TGCAGCGTGGACAGGGGCCGAGCTTTCTTT; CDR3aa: CSVDRGRAFF
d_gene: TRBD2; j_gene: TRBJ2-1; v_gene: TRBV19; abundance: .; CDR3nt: TGTGCCAGTAGTGCCGGGGGCCTAGCGGGAGGGGCCCACAATGAGCAGTTCTTC; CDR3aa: CASSAGGLAGGAHNEQFF
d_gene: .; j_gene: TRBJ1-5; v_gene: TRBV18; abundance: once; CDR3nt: TGTGCCAGCTCACCTGTAGAGGGTAATCAGCCCCAGCATTTT; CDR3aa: CASSPVEGNQPQHF
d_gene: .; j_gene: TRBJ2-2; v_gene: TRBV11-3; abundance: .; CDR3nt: TGTGCCAGCAGCGTCGGGGAGGCGGGGACCGGGGAGCTGTTTTTT; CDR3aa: CASSVGEAGTGELFF
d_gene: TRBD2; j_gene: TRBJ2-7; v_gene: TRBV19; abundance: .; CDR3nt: TGTGCCAGTAGTCTACGGACTAGCGGGAGCTCCTACGAGCAGTACTTC; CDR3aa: CASSLRTSGSSYEQYF
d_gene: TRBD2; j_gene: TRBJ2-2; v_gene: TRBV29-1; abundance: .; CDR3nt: TGCAGCGTCCATGGAGTCGCGGGAGAAGGGGAGCTGTTTTTT; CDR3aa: CSVHGVAGEGELFF